This TCR beta chain was observed in a study of T cells after yellow fever vaccination. For TCR, cDNA came from 5'RACE template switching, which added a universal primer site and UMIs. TCRdb processed the 5' RACE reads anew with MiXCR; each CDR3 protein has one entry. Among around 350,000 distinct CDR3 sequences listed, around a tenth were seen once. The clonotype comes from a man between 18 and 29 years old who received the YFV17D yellow fever vaccine. Specimen: PBMCs, collected on the day of the first yellow fever vaccination.

DNA of the CDR3: TGTGCCAGCAGTGCCCGCGGGGGCTACACCTTC. It specifies CASSARGGYTF. This chain links TRBV25-1 with TRBJ1-2; D remains ambiguous. Per the germline V gene, CDR1 is MGHDK and CDR2 is SYGVNS. Between the trimmed V and J ends, which lost 4 bases and 8 bases, there was a span of 8 bases. The CDR3 sequence is 11 residues long.